This T cell receptor beta chain stems from a study of blood T cell repertoires in COVID-19. Across the study: The analysed material was cDNA or gDNA that came from T cells, B-cell-depleted T cells, or PBMCs.

The authors' processing: Estimates of nucleated cell counts were drawn from the amplification of reference gene primers. The repertoire was sequenced with immunoSEQ multiplex PCR; TCRdb's copy has only in-frame clones and lacks some. Clone size and V and J calls were adopted from that table, with D and trimming inferred from the DNA. The repertoire holds about 160,000 clones, roughly 84% seen once, with about 10% in the top ten. Sequencing was carried out using peripheral blood. This TCR derives from a woman older than 75 with active or convalescent COVID-19.

CDR3 bases: TGTGCCACCAGCAGAGATCCGGGGGACGCCCGGGGCCAGCATTTT. It yields the protein CATSRDPGDARGQHF. The chain joins TRBV15 to TRBJ1-5; possibly TRBD1 for D (5 bases). Germline-derived CDR1 and CDR2 are LNHNV and YYDKDF (reference sequence). V lost 0 bases and J 12 bases, leaving 18 bases between the germline ends. The CDR3 is made up of 15 amino acids.